This entry lists 32 T cell receptor beta chains sequenced from one sample in a study of T cell responses to AZD1222 COVID-19 vaccine. Assay used: immunoSEQ multiplex PCR; TCRdb lists only in-frame clones, some missing. The table shows roughly 190,000 clones, with approximately 92% occurring only once. The sample here was peripheral blood, taken 28 days after the second dose of the MenACWY control vaccine. The receptors come from an adult who received the MenACWY meningococcal vaccine as a control.

V and J are TRBV9 and TRBJ2-3, with D unresolved. The CDR3 is made up of 15 amino acids. Germline loops: CDR1 SGDLS, CDR2 YYNGEE. Trimming shortened V by 0 bases and J by 0 bases, and 8 bases separated the two germline ends. Here the CDR3 DNA reads TGTGCCAGCAGCGTAGGGGTAGGAAGCACAGATACGCAGTATTTT. This codes for CASSVGVGSTDTQYF.

The chain recombines TRBV10-3 with TRBJ2-7; 8 bases match TRBD1. The ends lost 3 bases at V and 3 bases at J; junction bases unmatched: 4. There are 14 residues in the CDR3. CDR1 is ENHRY, CDR2 SYGVKD, per germline. In nucleotides, the CDR3 is TGTGCCATCAGTGATGTAGGACAGGGCTACGAGCAGTACTTC. Translated: CAISDVGQGYEQYF.

The chain is built from TRBV27 and TRBJ2-5, with TRBD2 matching over 13 bases. This CDR3 region has 17 residues. With 4 bases clipped from V and 5 bases from J, the junction kept 10 bases outside the gene matches. Germline V lookup: CDR1 MNHEY, CDR2 SMNVEV (reference sequence). The CDR3 spells CASSYSRTSGSRETQYF. The CDR3, as DNA: TGTGCCAGCAGTTATAGCCGGACTAGCGGGAGTCGGGAGACCCAGTACTTC.

This clone was detected only once. The J gene is TRBJ1-1, the V gene TRBV11-1, with TRBD1 as a possible D gene (6 bases). Germline V gives CDR1 SGHAT, CDR2 FQDESV (reference sequence). The CDR3 is made up of 14 amino acids. Trimming took off 5 bases at V and 7 bases at J, with 17 bases between the two ends. In DNA, the CDR3 is TGTGCCAGCAGCCCGGAGACAGGACACAATGAAGCTTTCTTT. Encoded protein: CASSPETGHNEAFF.

This clone was seen a single time. The chain recombines TRBV6-5 with TRBJ2-6, with unresolved D. The V end was cut by 0 bases, the J end by 1 base, with 1 base between. Looked up from germline, CDR1 is MNHEY and CDR2 is SVGAGI. The CDR3 covers 14 residues. CDR3 nucleotides: TGTGCCAGCAGTTACTCTTCTGGGGCCAACGTCCTGACTTTC. This encodes CASSYSSGANVLTF.

The V gene is TRBV23-1, the J gene TRBJ1-6; perhaps TRBD1 as D (5 bases). Being an ORF, TRBV23-1 has a function that is uncertain. CDR3 length: 13 residues. Trimming shortened V by 7 bases and J by 11 bases, and 15 bases separated the two germline ends. CDR3 amino acids: CASTLEGRPPLHF. CDR3 coding DNA: TGCGCCAGCACTCTCGAGGGGAGGCCACCCCTCCACTTT.

The chain links TRBV19 to TRBJ1-2; 10 bases align to TRBD1. CDR3 length: 17 amino acids. Germline CDR1 is LNHDA and CDR2 is SQIVND (reference sequence). The trim removed 5 bases at V and 3 bases at J, leaving 12 bases unmatched. This CDR3 reads CASSLTRTGGADYGYTF. CDR3 DNA: TGTGCCAGTAGTCTTACCCGGACAGGGGGGGCGGACTATGGCTACACCTTC.

This sequence joins TRBV27 and TRBJ1-2; D gene ambiguous. V was cut by 5 bases and J by 2 bases, with 9 bases left in between. Germline-derived CDR1 and CDR2 are MNHEY and SMNVEV (reference sequence). The CDR3 totals 13 residues. The CDR3 bases are TGTGCCAGCAGTCCCTTGCCGAACTATGGCTACACCTTC. This translates into CASSPLPNYGYTF.

The chain joins TRBV2 to TRBJ2-1; the D is unclear. The CDR3 runs to 10 residues. From germline, CDR1 is SNHLY and CDR2 FYNNEI. The ends were cut back, 8 bases at V and 7 bases at J, with 6 bases in the middle. The CDR3 DNA follows: TGTGCCAGCGGCGGAAATGAGCAGTTCTTC. Its protein is CASGGNEQFF.

This chain uses TRBV2 with TRBJ2-7, with 14 nucleotides matching TRBD2. Germline V gene data show CDR1 as SNHLY and CDR2 as FYNNEI. V shed 8 bases, J shed 4 bases, and the junction held 4 bases outside the gene matches. The CDR3 covers 14 residues. CDR3 DNA: TGTGCCAGCGGCGGGACTAGCGGGAGTTACGAGCAGTACTTC. Translated, it gives CASGGTSGSYEQYF.

J is TRBJ2-7 and V is TRBV27; 8 bases match TRBD1. The CDR3 contains 16 residues. The V and J ends lost 6 bases and 1 base, in that order; junction bases with no gene match: 11. Germline V gives CDR1 MNHEY, CDR2 SMNVEV (reference sequence). CDR3 nucleotide sequence: TGTGCCAGCAGCCGAGTCCAGGGGACAGGATCCTACGAGCAGTACTTC. Its protein is CASSRVQGTGSYEQYF.

CDR3 loop: CASSVGVTVNTEAFF. In nucleotides, the CDR3 is TGTGCCAGCAGCGTAGGGGTGACGGTGAACACTGAAGCTTTCTTT. The rearrangement uses TRBV9 and TRBJ1-1; D is uncertain. Per germline, CDR1 SGDLS and CDR2 YYNGEE. CDR3 length: 15 residues. The V end lost 0 bases, the J end lost 0 bases, and 9 bases lay between the germline ends. The whole variable domain, remainder taken from reference TRBV9 and TRBJ1-1, is DSGVTQTPKHLITATGQRVTLRCSPRSGDLSVYWYQQSLDQGLQFLIQYYNGEERAKGNILERFSAQQFPDLHSELNLSSLELGDSALYFCASSVGVTVNTEAFFGQGTRLTVV.

The chain combines TRBV29-1 with TRBJ2-1; D tentatively reads TRBD1 or TRBD2 (7 bases each). V was clipped by 5 bases and J by 7 bases, with 21 bases between them. CDR1 and CDR2 (germline): SQVTM, ANQGSEA. The CDR3 contains 15 residues. CDR3 loop: CSVSGGRASRNEQFF. The DNA for the CDR3 is TGCAGCGTTTCAGGGGGGAGGGCCTCACGAAATGAGCAGTTCTTC.

The genes are TRBV19 and TRBJ2-1; 9 nucleotides agree with TRBD2. This CDR3 contains 15 residues. CDR1 is LNHDA, CDR2 SQIVND, per germline (reference sequence). V dropped 4 bases and J dropped 6; count of bases not matched to a gene: 7. Here the CDR3 reads CASSKLAGSSNEQFF. CDR3 DNA: TGTGCCAGTAGTAAACTAGCGGGTTCGTCCAATGAGCAGTTCTTC.

V is TRBV30 and J is TRBJ1-5, with 10 positions matching TRBD1. Germline V gene sequence: CDR1 GTSNPN, CDR2 SVGIG (reference sequence). Trimming at V came to 5 bases and at J to 5 bases, leaving 3 bases not matched to a gene. This CDR3 has 13 residues. The CDR3 coding sequence is TGTGCCTGGGGGACAGGGGTCCATCAGCCCCAGCATTTT. As protein: CAWGTGVHQPQHF.

The chain combines TRBV15 with TRBJ1-2; TRBD1 aligns across 7 bases. CDR3 size: 13 residues. Trimming removed 5 bases from V and 2 bases from J; junction bases left unmatched: 2. Germline CDR1 and CDR2: LNHNV and YYDKDF (reference sequence). CDR3 bases: TGTGCCACCAGCGGGGGACAGAACTATGGCTACACCTTC. This gives the protein CATSGGQNYGYTF. The full variable domain, with the rest looked up from reference TRBV15 and TRBJ1-2, is DAMVIQNPRYQVTQFGKPVTLSCSQTLNHNVMYWYQQKSSQAPKLLFHYYDKDFNNEADTPDNFQSRRPNTSFCFLDIRSPGLGDTAMYLCATSGGQNYGYTFGSGTRLTVV.

The chain joins TRBV7-2 to TRBJ2-3; D is possibly TRBD1 (5 bases). Trimming pared 5 bases from V and 4 bases from J, leaving 19 bases between. CDR3 length: 16 amino acids. The germline V gene has CDR1 SGHTA and CDR2 FQGNSA. The CDR3 sequence is CASSPHPPGSPDTQYF. As DNA, the CDR3 is TGTGCCAGCAGCCCACATCCCCCAGGGTCCCCAGATACGCAGTATTTT.

A word on this clone: This same CDR3 is encoded by further DNA sequences in the sample. V gene TRBV3-1 (or the pseudogene TRBV3-2) combines with J gene TRBJ2-7; TRBD2 is a possible D gene (5 bases). V lost 1 base and J lost 6, with 10 bases in between. Germline V gene sequence: CDR1 LGHDT, CDR2 YNNKEL (reference sequence). The CDR3 spans 13 residues. The DNA of the CDR3 is TGTGCCAGCAGCCAAGGAGGACTGAGCGAGCAGTACTTC. Protein sequence: CASSQGGLSEQYF.

The J gene is TRBJ1-1, the V gene TRBV14, with TRBD1 identical over 8 bases. From germline, CDR1 is SGHDN and CDR2 FVKESK. CDR3 length equals 11 residues. The junction had 0 bases not matched to a gene; V was cut back by 4 bases and J by 8 bases. CDR3 sequence (DNA): TGTGCCAGCAGCCGGGACAGGGAAGCTTTCTTT. It codes for CASSRDREAFF.

V is TRBV5-1 and J is TRBJ1-1; D ambiguous. The CDR3 extends over 16 amino acids. CDR1 and CDR2 from the germline V gene are SGHRS and YFSETQ. V was trimmed by 0 bases and J by 0 bases, leaving 12 bases between them. The CDR3 sequence: CASSLASRRVNTEAFF. The CDR3 DNA is TGCGCCAGCAGCTTGGCCAGTAGGCGGGTGAACACTGAAGCTTTCTTT.

V is TRBV29-1 and J is TRBJ2-5; D may match TRBD1 or TRBD2 (6 bases each). The ends were cut back, 4 bases at V and 5 bases at J, with 20 bases in the middle. This CDR3 has 15 residues. From germline, CDR1 is SQVTM and CDR2 ANQGSEA. CDR3 DNA: TGCAGCGTTGCGGGTTTAGGGGGGCATCTTGAGACCCAGTACTTC. The encoded protein is CSVAGLGGHLETQYF.

J is TRBJ2-7 and V is TRBV6-2 or TRBV6-3, with D perhaps TRBD2 (5 bases). Trimming stripped 0 bases from V and 6 bases from J, with 9 bases between. The length of the CDR3 is 13 residues. Germline V CDR1 and CDR2: MNHEY, SVGEGT. The CDR3 region is CASSYSLAREQYF. The CDR3 DNA reads as TGTGCCAGCAGTTACTCGCTAGCCCGCGAGCAGTACTTC.

The chain links TRBV5-1 to TRBJ2-7; D remains ambiguous. This CDR3 contains 13 residues. V was trimmed by 5 bases and J by 6 bases, leaving 15 bases between them. CDR1 is SGHRS and CDR2 is YFSETQ in the germline V gene. The CDR3 spells CASSSALGGEQYF. DNA for the CDR3: TGCGCCAGCAGTTCCGCCTTGGGCGGCGAGCAGTACTTC.

V gene TRBV9 combines with J gene TRBJ2-5, with TRBD2 identical over 8 bases. The CDR3 runs 15 residues. Germline trimming cut 3 bases from V and 4 bases from J; bases unmatched to any gene: 8. Germline V gives CDR1 SGDLS, CDR2 YYNGEE. In DNA form, the CDR3 reads TGTGCCAGCAGCGCCCCCGGGGGGGCGGGAGAGACCCAGTACTTC. It specifies CASSAPGGAGETQYF.

This chain uses TRBV24-1 with TRBJ2-2, with a weak D call TRBD2 (5 bases). Germline loops: CDR1 KGHDR, CDR2 SFDVKD. CDR3 length: 13 residues. V was cut by 10 bases and J by 1 base, with 9 bases left in between. CDR3 nucleotide sequence: TGTGCCACTAGGGCGGGGAACACCGGGGAGCTGTTTTTT. Residues: CATRAGNTGELFF.

The chain uses TRBV5-1 and TRBJ2-1; D gene ambiguous. The CDR3 spans 11 residues. The germline V gene has CDR1 SGHRS and CDR2 YFSETQ. Deletions cut 7 bases from V and 6 bases from J, with 8 bases between. CDR3 sequence: CASATSNEQFF. CDR3 DNA sequence: TGCGCCAGCGCAACCAGCAATGAGCAGTTCTTC.

Turning to this clone: The CDR3 does not end in the conserved phenylalanine or tryptophan, so this is likely a read error. The limits of the CDR3 on the DNA are not certain, so only TCRdb's listed CDR3 is given. The chain recombines TRBV9 with TRBJ1-1; the table calls TRBD1, which could not be checked here. The germline CDR1 and CDR2 sequences are SGDLS and YYNGEE. The CDR3 comprises 10 residues, both ends counted. CDR3 region: CASSDARGAE.

The chain is built from TRBV19 and TRBJ1-3, with 7 positions matching TRBD1. Germline V gives CDR1 LNHDA, CDR2 SQIVND (reference sequence). The CDR3 sequence is 16 residues long. With 5 bases clipped from V and 0 bases from J, the junction kept 7 bases outside the gene matches. CDR3 sequence: CASSPQGGASGNTIYF. The CDR3 region has the DNA TGTGCCAGTAGTCCGCAGGGGGGGGCCTCTGGAAACACCATATATTTT.

The V and J genes are TRBV6-5 and TRBJ2-5, with D perhaps matching TRBD1 or TRBD2 (5 bases each). V dropped 6 bases and J dropped 2 bases, with 16 bases sitting between them. This CDR3 contains 15 residues. Germline V gene data show CDR1 as MNHEY and CDR2 as SVGAGI. The CDR3 DNA sequence: TGTGCCAGCAGCCCGGGACGGACCCATCAAGAGACCCAGTACTTC. Translation: CASSPGRTHQETQYF.

As concerns this clone: A junction boundary mismatches the germline segment, possibly from a read error. The gene calls are TRBV7-7 and TRBJ2-7; 9 bases align to TRBD2. This CDR3 is built from 15 residues. Germline V CDR1 and CDR2: SSHAT, FNYEAQ (reference sequence). CDR3 nucleotide sequence: TGTGCTAGCAGCTCCGGACTAGCGTCTACCTACGAGCAGTACTTC. It specifies CASSSGLASTYEQYF. Variable domain in full (rest from reference TRBV7-7 and TRBJ2-7): GAGVSQSPRYKVTKRGQDVTLRCDPISSHATLYWYQQALGQGPEFLTYFNYEAQPDKSGLPSDRFSAERPEGSISTLTIQRTEQRDSAMYRCASSSGLASTYEQYFGPGTRLTVT.

The gene calls are TRBV2 and TRBJ2-7; D not resolved. The CDR3 loop spans 14 amino acids. Germline CDR1 SNHLY, CDR2 FYNNEI. The V end was cut by 6 bases, the J end by 10 bases, with 22 bases between. CDR3 region: CASRPDLLPVSQYF. In DNA, the CDR3 is TGTGCCAGCAGGCCGGATCTATTACCCGTAAGTCAGTACTTC.

In its sample, this clone was seen once. The chain couples TRBV10-3 to TRBJ1-5; tentative D call: TRBD1 (6 bases). The germline V gene has CDR1 ENHRY and CDR2 SYGVKD. CDR3 length equals 13 residues. The V end was cut by 4 bases, the J end by 5 bases, with 9 bases between. The CDR3 region is CAISAGDDQPQHF. In DNA, the CDR3 is TGTGCCATCAGTGCAGGGGACGATCAGCCCCAGCATTTT.